This TCR beta chain was identified during a study of patients and donors after allogeneic stem cell transplantation. CDR1 and CDR2 from the germline V gene are LNHDA and SQIVND (reference sequence). V shed 7 bases and J 7 bases; nucleotides not matched to a gene: 9. The CDR3 totals 15 residues. From the RT-PCR reads, TCRdb called clonotypes with MiXCR, one entry per CDR3 protein. The profile shows 800,000 to 1,000,000 distinct CDR3 sequences, approximately 19% of them singletons. The TCR sequence derives from a human donor who was either an allogeneic HSCT recipient or a stem cell or donor lymphocyte infusion donor (not recorded which). It is not recorded whose cells these are; they may come from a transplant donor. The gene calls are TRBV19 and TRBJ1-6; TRBD1 aligns across 8 bases. The sequencing input was blood, either unsorted or a sorted T cell fraction (not recorded which). CDR3 DNA: TGTGCCAGTAACCAAGGACAGGGTAACAATTCACCCCTCCACTTT. Amino acid sequence: CASNQGQGNNSPLHF.